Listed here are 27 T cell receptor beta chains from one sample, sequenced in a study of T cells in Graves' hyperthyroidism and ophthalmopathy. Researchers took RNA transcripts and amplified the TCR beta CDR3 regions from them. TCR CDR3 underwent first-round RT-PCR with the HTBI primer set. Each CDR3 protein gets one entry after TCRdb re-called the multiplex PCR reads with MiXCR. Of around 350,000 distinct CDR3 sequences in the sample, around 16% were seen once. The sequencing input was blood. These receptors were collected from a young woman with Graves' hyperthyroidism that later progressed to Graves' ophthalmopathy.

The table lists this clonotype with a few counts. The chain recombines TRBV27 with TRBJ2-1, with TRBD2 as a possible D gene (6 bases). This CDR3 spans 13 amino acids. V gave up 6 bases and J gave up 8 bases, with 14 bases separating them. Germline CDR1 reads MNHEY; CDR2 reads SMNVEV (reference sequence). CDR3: CASRWTKGDEQFF. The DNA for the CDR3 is TGTGCCAGCAGGTGGACTAAAGGCGATGAGCAGTTCTTC.

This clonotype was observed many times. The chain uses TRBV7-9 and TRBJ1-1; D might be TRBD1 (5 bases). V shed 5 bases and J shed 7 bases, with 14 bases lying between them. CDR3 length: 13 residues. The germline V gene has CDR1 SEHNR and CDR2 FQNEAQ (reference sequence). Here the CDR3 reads CASSLPDRFEAFF. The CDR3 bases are TGTGCCAGCAGCCTACCTGACAGATTTGAAGCTTTCTTT.

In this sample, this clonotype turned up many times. For the CDR3, the DNA is TGTGCCAGCAGTTCAACTGCCGGGAACAAAAACATTCAGTACTTC. Protein sequence: CASSSTAGNKNIQYF. The V call is TRBV28, the J call TRBJ2-4; D might be TRBD2 (5 bases). The V end lost 4 bases, the J end lost 3 bases, and 13 bases lay between the germline ends. The germline V gene has CDR1 MDHEN and CDR2 SYDVKM. The length of the CDR3 is 15 residues.

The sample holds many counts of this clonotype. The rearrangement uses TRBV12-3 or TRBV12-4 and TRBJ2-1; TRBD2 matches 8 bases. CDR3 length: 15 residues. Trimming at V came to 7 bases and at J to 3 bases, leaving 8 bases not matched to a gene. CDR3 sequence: CASIVSGARYNEQFF. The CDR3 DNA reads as TGTGCCAGCATAGTTAGCGGGGCCCGCTACAATGAGCAGTTCTTC.

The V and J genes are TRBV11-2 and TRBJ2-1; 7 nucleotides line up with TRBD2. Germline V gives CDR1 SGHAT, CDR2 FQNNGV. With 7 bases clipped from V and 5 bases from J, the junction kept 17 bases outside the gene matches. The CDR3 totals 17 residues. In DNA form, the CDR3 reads TGTGCCAGCATCCCTAGGGGAGCGGGACTCGTCCACAATGAGCAGTTCTTC. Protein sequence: CASIPRGAGLVHNEQFF.

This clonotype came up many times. CDR3 loop: CATSDSTGGSKAEAFF. CDR3 nucleotide sequence: TGTGCCACCAGTGATTCTACAGGGGGCTCTAAGGCTGAAGCTTTCTTT. J is TRBJ1-1 and V is TRBV24-1, with 9 nucleotides matching TRBD1. This CDR3 is built from 16 residues. V dropped 2 bases and J dropped 6; count of bases not matched to a gene: 9. The V gene's germline CDR1 is KGHDR and CDR2 SFDVKD.

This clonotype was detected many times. Written as DNA, the CDR3 is TGTGCCTGGAGTGTTGCTAGCGGCCCCTACGAGCAGTACTTC. This sequence encodes CAWSVASGPYEQYF. This chain links TRBV30 with TRBJ2-7, with 7 bases matching TRBD2. The CDR3 is made up of 14 amino acids. Germline V gene lookup returns CDR1 GTSNPN and CDR2 SVGIG (reference sequence). Trimming removed 0 bases from V and 2 bases from J; junction bases left unmatched: 4.

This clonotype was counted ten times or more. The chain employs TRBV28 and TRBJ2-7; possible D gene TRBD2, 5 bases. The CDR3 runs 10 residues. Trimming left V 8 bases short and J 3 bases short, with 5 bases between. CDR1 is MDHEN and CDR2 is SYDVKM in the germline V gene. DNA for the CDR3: TGTGCCAGCGGGAGCTACGAGCAGTACTTC. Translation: CASGSYEQYF.

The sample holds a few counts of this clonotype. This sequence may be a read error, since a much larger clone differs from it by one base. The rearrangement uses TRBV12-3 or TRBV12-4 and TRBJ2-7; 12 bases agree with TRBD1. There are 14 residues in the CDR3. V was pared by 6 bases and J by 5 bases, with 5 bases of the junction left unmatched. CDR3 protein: CASSTGTGGNEQYF. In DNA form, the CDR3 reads TGTGCCAGCAGCACCGGGACAGGGGGCAACGAGCAGTACTTC.

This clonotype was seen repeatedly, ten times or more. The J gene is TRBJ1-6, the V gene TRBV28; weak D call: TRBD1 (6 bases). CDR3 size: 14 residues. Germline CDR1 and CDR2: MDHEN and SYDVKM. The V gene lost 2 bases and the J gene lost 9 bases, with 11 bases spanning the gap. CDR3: CASSLAGARSPLHF. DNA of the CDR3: TGTGCCAGCAGTTTAGCAGGGGCCCGTTCACCCCTCCACTTT.

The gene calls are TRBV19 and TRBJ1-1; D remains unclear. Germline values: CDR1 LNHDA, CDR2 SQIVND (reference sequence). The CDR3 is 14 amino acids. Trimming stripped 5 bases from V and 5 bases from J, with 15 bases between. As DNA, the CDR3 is TGTGCCAGTAGTCTAAGGACCGGGGAGACTGAAGCTTTCTTT. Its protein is CASSLRTGETEAFF. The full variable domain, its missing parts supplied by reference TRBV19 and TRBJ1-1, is DGGITQSPKYLFRKEGQNVTLSCEQNLNHDAMYWYRQDPGQGLRLIYYSQIVNDFQKGDIAEGYSVSREKKESFPLTVTSAQKNPTAFYLCASSLRTGETEAFFGQGTRLTVV.

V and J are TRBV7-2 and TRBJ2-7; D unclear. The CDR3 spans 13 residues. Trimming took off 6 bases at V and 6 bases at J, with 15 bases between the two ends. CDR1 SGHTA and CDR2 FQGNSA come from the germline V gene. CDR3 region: CASRTDQSGEQYF. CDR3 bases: TGTGCCAGCAGAACGGACCAGTCGGGCGAGCAGTACTTC.

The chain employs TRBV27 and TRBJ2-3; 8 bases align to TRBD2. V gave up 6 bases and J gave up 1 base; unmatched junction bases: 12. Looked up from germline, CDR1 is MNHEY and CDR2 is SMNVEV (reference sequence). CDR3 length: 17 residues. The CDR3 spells CASSSNSWREGTDTQYF. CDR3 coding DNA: TGTGCCAGCAGCTCTAATAGCTGGCGGGAGGGCACAGATACGCAGTATTTT.

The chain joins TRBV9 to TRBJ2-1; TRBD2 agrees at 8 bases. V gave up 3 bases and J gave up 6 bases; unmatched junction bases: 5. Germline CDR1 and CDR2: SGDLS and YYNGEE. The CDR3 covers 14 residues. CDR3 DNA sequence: TGTGCCAGCAGCGCGACTAGCGCCTTCAATGAGCAGTTCTTC. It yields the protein CASSATSAFNEQFF.

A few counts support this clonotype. The CDR3 sequence: CATSDFVRGKNIQYF. The CDR3 coding sequence is TGTGCCACCAGTGATTTCGTCAGAGGCAAAAACATTCAGTACTTC. The rearrangement links TRBV24-1 to TRBJ2-4; no clear D. V gave up 1 base and J gave up 3 bases, with 9 bases separating them. The CDR3 has 15 residues. Germline lookup yields CDR1 KGHDR and CDR2 SFDVKD.

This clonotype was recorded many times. CDR3 DNA: TGTGCCATCAGTGAGGGGACTAGTCGGAACGAGCAGTACTTC. The encoded protein is CAISEGTSRNEQYF. The V call is TRBV10-3, the J call TRBJ2-7; 8 bases line up with TRBD2. Germline V CDR1 and CDR2: ENHRY, SYGVKD. The V segment lost 2 bases and the J segment 5 bases; nucleotides outside the gene matches: 5. CDR3 length: 14 amino acids.

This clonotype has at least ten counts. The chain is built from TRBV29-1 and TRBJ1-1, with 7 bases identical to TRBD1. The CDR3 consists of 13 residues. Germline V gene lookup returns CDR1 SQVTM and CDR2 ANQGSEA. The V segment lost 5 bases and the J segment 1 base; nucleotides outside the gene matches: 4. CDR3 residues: CSVYRGRNTEAFF. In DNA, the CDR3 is TGCAGCGTTTACAGGGGTAGGAACACTGAAGCTTTCTTT.

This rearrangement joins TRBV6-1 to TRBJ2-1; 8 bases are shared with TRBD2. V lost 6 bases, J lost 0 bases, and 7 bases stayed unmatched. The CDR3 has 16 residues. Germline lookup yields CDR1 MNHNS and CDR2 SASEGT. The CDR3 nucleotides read TGTGCCAGCAGGGGACGACTAGCGAGCTCCTACAATGAGCAGTTCTTC. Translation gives CASRGRLASSYNEQFF.

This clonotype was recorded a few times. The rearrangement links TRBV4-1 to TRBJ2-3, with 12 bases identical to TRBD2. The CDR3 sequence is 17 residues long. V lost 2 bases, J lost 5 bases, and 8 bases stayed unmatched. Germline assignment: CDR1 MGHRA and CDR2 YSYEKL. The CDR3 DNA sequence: TGCGCCAGCAGCCAACCAAGGACTAGCGGGAACGGAGATACGCAGTATTTT. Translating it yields CASSQPRTSGNGDTQYF.

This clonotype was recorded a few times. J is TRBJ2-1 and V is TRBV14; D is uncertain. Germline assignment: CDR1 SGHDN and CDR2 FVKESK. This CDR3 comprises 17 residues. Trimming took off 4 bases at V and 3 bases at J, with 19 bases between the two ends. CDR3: CASSPLTRRVNYNEQFF. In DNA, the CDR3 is TGTGCCAGCAGCCCCTTGACGAGAAGGGTGAACTACAATGAGCAGTTCTTC.

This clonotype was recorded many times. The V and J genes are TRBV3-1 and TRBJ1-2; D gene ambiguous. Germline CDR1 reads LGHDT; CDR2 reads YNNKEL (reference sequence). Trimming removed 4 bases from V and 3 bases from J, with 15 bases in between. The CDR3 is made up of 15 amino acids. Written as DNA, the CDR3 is TGTGCCAGCAGCCCTGATTTCCGGCGGGACTATGGCTACACCTTC. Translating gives CASSPDFRRDYGYTF. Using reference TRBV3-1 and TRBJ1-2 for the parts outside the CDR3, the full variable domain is DTAVSQTPKYLVTQMGNDKSIKCEQNLGHDTMYWYKQDSKKFLKIMFSYNNKELIINETVPNRFSPKSPDKAHLNLHINSLELGDSAVYFCASSPDFRRDYGYTFGSGTRLTVV.

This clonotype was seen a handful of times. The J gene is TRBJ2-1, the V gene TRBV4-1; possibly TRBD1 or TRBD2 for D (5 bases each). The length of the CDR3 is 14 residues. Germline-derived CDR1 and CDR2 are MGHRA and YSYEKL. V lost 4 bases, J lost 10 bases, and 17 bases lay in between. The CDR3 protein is CASSRSLIGDEQFF. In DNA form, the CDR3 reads TGCGCCAGCAGCCGCTCACTAATAGGGGACGAGCAGTTCTTC.

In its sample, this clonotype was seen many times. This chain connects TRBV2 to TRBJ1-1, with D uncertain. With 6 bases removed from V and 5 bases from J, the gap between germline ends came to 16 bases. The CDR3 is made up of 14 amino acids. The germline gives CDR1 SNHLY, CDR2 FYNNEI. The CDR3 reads CASRVEASGTEAFF. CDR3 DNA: TGTGCCAGCAGGGTGGAAGCCAGTGGGACTGAAGCTTTCTTT.

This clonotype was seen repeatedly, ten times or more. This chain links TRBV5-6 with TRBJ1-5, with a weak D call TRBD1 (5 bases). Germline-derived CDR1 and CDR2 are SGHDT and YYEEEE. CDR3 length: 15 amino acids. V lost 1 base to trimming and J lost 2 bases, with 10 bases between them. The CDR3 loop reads CASSLSGGGNQPQHF. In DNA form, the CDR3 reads TGTGCCAGCAGCTTGAGCGGGGGGGGCAATCAGCCCCAGCATTTT.

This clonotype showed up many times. CDR3 amino acids: CSAEDEQFF. The CDR3 DNA reads as TGCAGTGCTGAAGATGAGCAGTTCTTC. The chain is built from TRBV20-1 and TRBJ2-1; D remains ambiguous. CDR3 length: 9 residues. V was clipped by 5 bases and J by 8 bases, with 4 bases between them. The germline V gene has CDR1 DFQATT and CDR2 SNEGSKA (reference sequence).

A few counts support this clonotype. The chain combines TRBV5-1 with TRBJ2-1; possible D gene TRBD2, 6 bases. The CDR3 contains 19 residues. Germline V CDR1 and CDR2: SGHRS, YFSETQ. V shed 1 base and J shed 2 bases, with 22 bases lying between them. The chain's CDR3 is CASSLPSSAPPGTYNEQFF. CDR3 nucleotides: TGCGCCAGCAGCTTGCCCTCTAGCGCCCCTCCGGGCACCTACAATGAGCAGTTCTTC.

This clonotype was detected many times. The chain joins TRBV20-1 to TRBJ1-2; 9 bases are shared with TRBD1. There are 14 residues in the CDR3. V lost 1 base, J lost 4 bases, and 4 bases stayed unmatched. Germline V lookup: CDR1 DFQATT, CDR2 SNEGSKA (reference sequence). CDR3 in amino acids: CSARGTGAIYGYTF. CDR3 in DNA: TGCAGTGCTAGAGGGACAGGGGCCATCTATGGCTACACCTTC.